This T cell receptor (beta chain) is drawn from a study of T cells after yellow fever vaccination. Universal primer sites and UMIs were introduced during 5'RACE template-switching synthesis of TCR cDNA. TCRdb re-analysed the 5' RACE reads in MiXCR, keeping a single row per CDR3 protein. The repertoire holds approximately 550,000 distinct CDR3 sequences, with under 25% as singletons. Study-level points and caveats: Bulk-population clonotypes that are abundant could appear as contaminants in FACS-sorted repertoires. Subsequent to the booster, the majority of primary-vaccination clones reappeared (roughly 97% CD4, approximately 85% CD8). Across the CD4 and CD8 compartments, a small share of clonotypes was present in both.

On this clonotype: What it binds is not known.

The CDR3 runs to 15 residues. The germline CDR1 and CDR2 sequences are SGHVS and FQNEAQ. Trimming shortened V by 3 bases and J by 3 bases, and 12 bases separated the two germline ends. This receptor was obtained from a man aged 30 to 39 who received the YFV17D yellow fever vaccine. The chain uses TRBV7-8 and TRBJ2-1, with no clear D. This specimen consisted of PBMCs, obtained 15 days after the yellow fever booster vaccination. The CDR3 loop reads CASSFWAGNYNEQFF. In DNA form, the CDR3 reads TGTGCCAGCAGCTTTTGGGCAGGAAACTACAATGAGCAGTTCTTC.